Below, 5 T cell receptor beta chains from the same sample are listed, as sequenced in a study of cytomegalovirus exposure and HLA in healthy donors. PCR was performed using 60 Vbeta and 13 Jbeta primers. Assay used: immunoSEQ multiplex PCR; TCRdb lists only in-frame clones, some missing. The sample lists 150,000 to 200,000 clones; about 80% were seen once. Specimen: PBMCs. These receptors originate from a man in his fifties in good health and CMV-seropositive.

The chain combines TRBV6-6 with TRBJ1-5; D gene unclear. The CDR3 extends over 12 amino acids. V dropped 2 bases and J dropped 7 bases, with 6 bases sitting between them. Germline lookup yields CDR1 MNHNY and CDR2 SVGAGI (reference sequence). The chain's CDR3 is CASSYPRQPQHF. CDR3 coding DNA: TGTGCCAGCAGTTACCCCAGGCAGCCCCAGCATTTT.

The V gene is TRBV7-2, the J gene TRBJ2-5, with TRBD2 identical over 11 bases. This CDR3 region has 16 residues. Germline V gives CDR1 SGHTA, CDR2 FQGNSA. J was trimmed by 2 bases and V by 1 base; bases with no gene match: 3. CDR3 bases: TGTGCCAGCAGCTTAGAAACTAGCGGGGGACAAGAGACCCAGTACTTC. This codes for CASSLETSGGQETQYF.

The CDR3 DNA is TGCGCCAGCAGTGAGGCCCTGACTAGCACAGATACGCAGTATTTT. This sequence encodes CASSEALTSTDTQYF. The chain carries TRBV10-1 and TRBJ2-3; no clear D. Germline V gene lookup returns CDR1 WNHNN and CDR2 SYGVQD (reference sequence). The CDR3 extends over 15 amino acids. Trimming took 2 bases from V and 0 from J, leaving 9 bases between them.

The chain has TRBV7-2 and TRBJ1-3; D gene ambiguous. Trimming cost V 1 base and J 4 bases, with 14 bases left between them. The CDR3 has 16 amino acids. Per the germline V gene, CDR1 is SGHTA and CDR2 is FQGNSA. The CDR3 DNA reads as TGTGCCAGCAGCTTAGACCCAGTCCCCTCCGGAAACACCATATATTTT. Encoded protein: CASSLDPVPSGNTIYF.

The V and J genes are TRBV4-3 and TRBJ1-6, with D possibly matching TRBD1 (5 bases). The CDR3 contains 14 residues. Germline CDR1 and CDR2: LGHNA and YSLEER. V lost 6 bases, J lost 4 bases, and 10 bases lay in between. The CDR3 DNA follows: TGCGCCAGCAGAGAGACAGTTTATAATTCACCCCTCCACTTT. Its protein is CASRETVYNSPLHF.